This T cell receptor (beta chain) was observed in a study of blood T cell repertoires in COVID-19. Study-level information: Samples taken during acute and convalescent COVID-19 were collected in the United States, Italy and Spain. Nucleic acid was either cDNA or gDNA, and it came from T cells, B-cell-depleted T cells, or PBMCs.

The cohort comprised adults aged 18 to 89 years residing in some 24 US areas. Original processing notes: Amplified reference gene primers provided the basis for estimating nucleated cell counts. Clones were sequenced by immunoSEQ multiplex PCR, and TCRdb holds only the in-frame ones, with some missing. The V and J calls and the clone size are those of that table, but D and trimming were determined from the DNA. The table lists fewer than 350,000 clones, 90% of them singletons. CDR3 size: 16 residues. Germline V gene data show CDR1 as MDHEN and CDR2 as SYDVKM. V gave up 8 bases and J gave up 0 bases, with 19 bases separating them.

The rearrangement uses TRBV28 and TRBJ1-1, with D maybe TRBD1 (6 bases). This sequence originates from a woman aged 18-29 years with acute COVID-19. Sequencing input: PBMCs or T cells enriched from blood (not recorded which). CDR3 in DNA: TGTGCCAGCCTCGGACAGCACTTTACTATGAACACTGAAGCTTTCTTT. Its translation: CASLGQHFTMNTEAFF.